Shown below are 31 T cell receptor beta chains from a single sample sequenced in a study of T-cell memory formation after mild COVID-19. TCRdb processed the 5' RACE reads anew with MiXCR; each CDR3 protein has one entry. The profile shows 25,000 to 30,000 distinct CDR3 sequences, about 16% of them singletons. The sequencing input was PBMCs or a T cell subset sorted from them (not recorded which). All receptors come from an adult who had mild COVID-19 (a few samples of this study predate the infection). Cell type and time point are not known.

The chain has TRBV6-2 or TRBV6-3 and TRBJ2-7, with 9 bases identical to TRBD1. J gave up 7 bases and V 5 bases, and 12 bases lay outside the gene matches. Germline assignment: CDR1 MNHEY and CDR2 SVGEGT. CDR3 length equals 15 residues. The CDR3 DNA reads TGTGCCAGCAGTGATCTACGGGACAGGGAATGGGAGCAGTACTTC. It translates to CASSDLRDREWEQYF.

This clonotype is judged medium-sized. V is TRBV7-8 and J is TRBJ2-1; possibly TRBD1 for D (6 bases). Germline lookup yields CDR1 SGHVS and CDR2 FQNEAQ. There are 12 residues in the CDR3. V lost 4 bases and J lost 7, with 8 bases in between. CDR3: CASSSRGNEQFF. DNA of the CDR3: TGTGCCAGCAGCTCTAGGGGGAATGAGCAGTTCTTC.

This clonotype was counted many times. The genes are TRBV14 and TRBJ2-1, with 12 bases identical to TRBD2. Germline values: CDR1 SGHDN, CDR2 FVKESK. V shed 2 bases and J 8 bases; nucleotides not matched to a gene: 13. This CDR3 is built from 18 residues. In DNA form, the CDR3 reads TGTGCCAGCAGCCAAACGATGAGGCTAGCGGGAGGGCCCGATGAGCAGTTCTTC. Translating it yields CASSQTMRLAGGPDEQFF.

This clonotype was recorded a few times. The CDR3 is CASSLGPSSYEQYF. CDR3 nucleotide sequence: TGTGCCAGCAGCTTAGGGCCCTCCTCCTACGAGCAGTACTTC. The V and J genes are TRBV7-2 and TRBJ2-7; no reliable D call. The CDR3 runs to 14 residues. In germline, CDR1 is SGHTA, CDR2 FQGNSA. V lost 1 base and J lost 0, with 7 bases in between.

This clonotype has a count of ten or more. As DNA, the CDR3 is TGCGCCAGCAGCTCATTGGGAGGCGACACAGATACGCAGTATTTT. Residues: CASSSLGGDTDTQYF. This chain connects TRBV5-1 to TRBJ2-3, with D maybe TRBD2 (6 bases). The germline V gene has CDR1 SGHRS and CDR2 YFSETQ. The V gene lost 3 bases and the J gene lost 2 bases, with 13 bases spanning the gap. The CDR3 contains 15 residues.

This clonotype is labeled medium-sized (0.01 to 0.1%). This sequence joins TRBV7-8 and TRBJ1-1; D might be TRBD1 (5 bases). V was shortened by 2 bases and J by 4 bases, with 17 bases between the two germline ends. The CDR3 extends over 16 amino acids. CDR1 and CDR2 from the germline V gene are SGHVS and FQNEAQ. CDR3 loop: CASSLLRVGGGTEAFF. CDR3 coding DNA: TGTGCCAGCAGCTTATTGAGGGTCGGTGGGGGCACTGAAGCTTTCTTT.

The J gene is TRBJ1-1, the V gene TRBV7-9, with D tentatively TRBD1 (5 bases). Germline-derived CDR1 and CDR2 are SEHNR and FQNEAQ (reference sequence). CDR3 length: 14 residues. Trimming shortened V by 1 base and J by 7 bases, and 13 bases separated the two germline ends. The CDR3 protein is CASSLDIGRGEAFF. Here the CDR3 DNA reads TGTGCCAGCAGCTTAGATATAGGGAGGGGTGAAGCTTTCTTT.

This clonotype was seen at least ten times. The chain joins TRBV6-5 to TRBJ2-2, with 9 bases matching TRBD2. Germline assignment: CDR1 MNHEY and CDR2 SVGAGI. This CDR3 has 12 amino acids. With 9 bases clipped from V and 7 bases from J, the junction kept 3 bases outside the gene matches. This CDR3 reads CASTAGGGELFF. The CDR3 region has the DNA TGTGCCAGTACAGCGGGGGGCGGGGAGCTGTTTTTT.

The sample holds many counts of this clonotype. This chain connects TRBV20-1 to TRBJ1-3, with 8 bases matching TRBD1. Losses at the gene ends were 3 bases for V and 2 bases for J; bases not matched to a gene: 3. The V gene's germline CDR1 is DFQATT and CDR2 SNEGSKA (reference sequence). This CDR3 comprises 14 residues. DNA of the CDR3: TGCAGTGCTAGGCCCAGGGGGCCTGGAAACACCATATATTTT. It codes for CSARPRGPGNTIYF.

This clonotype was observed many times. The DNA for the CDR3 is TGTGCCAGCAGCCCCTCAGGCAGAGATTCACCCCTCCACTTT. Its translation: CASSPSGRDSPLHF. The rearrangement uses TRBV7-9 and TRBJ1-6; D not resolved. In germline, CDR1 is SEHNR, CDR2 FQNEAQ (reference sequence). The CDR3 is 14 amino acids. V lost 5 bases to trimming and J lost 8 bases, with 13 bases between them. The full variable domain, its missing parts supplied by reference TRBV7-9 and TRBJ1-6, is DTGVSQNPRHKITKRGQNVTFRCDPISEHNRLYWYRQTLGQGPEFLTYFQNEAQLEKSRLLSDRFSAERPKGSFSTLEIQRTEQGDSAMYLCASSPSGRDSPLHFGNGTRLTVT.

This clonotype was detected many times. This chain connects TRBV11-2 to TRBJ2-5, with unresolved D. From germline, CDR1 is SGHAT and CDR2 FQNNGV. This CDR3 contains 16 residues. V was cut by 1 base and J by 5 bases, with 17 bases left in between. This CDR3 reads CASSLAARATGETQYF. The CDR3 DNA follows: TGTGCCAGCAGCTTAGCCGCCCGGGCGACCGGGGAGACCCAGTACTTC.

This clonotype was counted only a few times. The chain couples TRBV11-1 to TRBJ1-6, with 7 bases fitting TRBD1. The V gene's germline CDR1 is SGHAT and CDR2 FQDESV (reference sequence). J lost 5 bases, V lost 5 bases, and 3 bases had no gene match. The CDR3 has 14 residues. The CDR3 protein is CASSKGQHNSPLHF. Written as DNA, the CDR3 is TGTGCCAGCAGCAAGGGACAGCATAATTCACCCCTCCACTTT.

The chain couples TRBV7-9 to TRBJ2-5; no clear D gene. CDR3 length: 14 residues. The germline V gene encodes CDR1 SEHNR and CDR2 FQNEAQ (reference sequence). V gave up 2 bases and J gave up 2 bases, with 9 bases separating them. The CDR3 protein is CASSLSGLQETQYF. Written as DNA, the CDR3 is TGTGCCAGCAGCTTATCGGGCTTACAAGAGACCCAGTACTTC.

The table lists this clonotype with many counts. The chain joins TRBV5-1 to TRBJ1-2; 8 bases align to TRBD1. Per the germline V gene, CDR1 is SGHRS and CDR2 is YFSETQ. The CDR3 totals 13 residues. V lost 3 bases, J lost 8 bases, and 6 bases stayed unmatched. The CDR3 here is CASSSGQGNGYTF. Here the CDR3 DNA reads TGCGCCAGCAGCTCTGGACAGGGTAACGGCTACACCTTC.

This chain connects TRBV12-3 or TRBV12-4 to TRBJ1-1, with D uncertain. This CDR3 has 13 amino acids. Between the trimmed V and J ends, which lost 4 bases and 3 bases, there was a span of 9 bases. As DNA, the CDR3 is TGTGCCAGCAGTTCTCGAGGCCACACTGAAGCTTTCTTT. This codes for CASSSRGHTEAFF.

This clonotype was observed at least ten times. The rearrangement joins TRBV7-9 to TRBJ2-5; 9 nucleotides match TRBD2. Germline loops: CDR1 SEHNR, CDR2 FQNEAQ (reference sequence). This CDR3 region has 15 residues. V shed 5 bases, J shed 1 base, and the junction held 5 bases outside the gene matches. CDR3 sequence: CASSTSTSGQETQYF. The CDR3 DNA is TGTGCCAGCAGCACCTCGACTAGCGGCCAAGAGACCCAGTACTTC.

There are many counts of this clonotype. The rearrangement uses TRBV15 and TRBJ2-5; 9 positions agree with TRBD1. The CDR3 is made up of 16 amino acids. Germline V gives CDR1 LNHNV, CDR2 YYDKDF (reference sequence). V shed 0 bases, J shed 5 bases, and the junction held 7 bases outside the gene matches. As DNA, the CDR3 is TGTGCCACCAGCAGAGATTTAAGCGGGACAGGGGAGACCCAGTACTTC. Amino acids: CATSRDLSGTGETQYF.

This clonotype appeared many times. The chain employs TRBV6-5 and TRBJ1-1; D is unclear. The CDR3 sequence is 16 residues long. V lost 0 bases, J lost 5 bases, and 16 bases lay in between. Per germline, CDR1 MNHEY and CDR2 SVGAGI. The CDR3 DNA reads as TGTGCCAGCAGTTACTCGATTATGGAGTTGGGGACTGAAGCTTTCTTT. Amino acids: CASSYSIMELGTEAFF.

This chain connects TRBV7-9 to TRBJ1-2; possibly TRBD1 for D (5 bases). Germline CDR1 is SEHNR and CDR2 is FQNEAQ (reference sequence). The CDR3 is made up of 13 amino acids. Trimming left V 2 bases short and J 3 bases short, with 7 bases between. The CDR3 DNA follows: TGTGCCAGCAGCTTACAGGGATACTATGGCTACACCTTC. Its translation is CASSLQGYYGYTF.

This clonotype showed up many times. V gene TRBV6-6 combines with J gene TRBJ2-1; D gene unclear. V was pared by 7 bases and J by 10 bases, with 20 bases between. Per germline, CDR1 MNHNY and CDR2 SVGAGI (reference sequence). The CDR3 loop spans 14 amino acids. CDR3 sequence reads: CASTANGKAREQFF. Written as DNA, the CDR3 is TGTGCCAGCACCGCCAATGGGAAGGCCCGGGAGCAGTTCTTC.

This clonotype was recorded at least ten times. The V and J genes are TRBV19 and TRBJ1-5, with TRBD1 identical over 7 bases. The CDR3 totals 14 residues. Germline loops: CDR1 LNHDA, CDR2 SQIVND (reference sequence). V was pared by 9 bases and J by 4 bases, with 9 bases of the junction left unmatched. The CDR3 reads CASTDRSRNQPQHF. The CDR3, as DNA: TGTGCCAGCACGGACAGGTCGAGGAATCAGCCCCAGCATTTT.

This sequence joins TRBV24-1 and TRBJ2-5; 8 bases fit TRBD1. Germline V gene lookup returns CDR1 KGHDR and CDR2 SFDVKD. The V and J ends lost 1 base and 5 bases, in that order; junction bases with no gene match: 8. The CDR3 is 16 amino acids. The DNA for the CDR3 is TGTGCCACCAGTGATTTAACCAGGGGGCTGGAGGAGACCCAGTACTTC. It specifies CATSDLTRGLEETQYF.

The J gene is TRBJ1-3, the V gene TRBV15; D unresolved. CDR3 size: 17 residues. CDR1 is LNHNV and CDR2 is YYDKDF in the germline V gene (reference sequence). V was shortened by 1 base and J by 0 bases, with 13 bases between the two germline ends. The CDR3 sequence: CATSRAGWETSGNTIYF. DNA for the CDR3: TGTGCCACCAGCAGAGCGGGGTGGGAAACCTCTGGAAACACCATATATTTT.

Ten or more counts support this clonotype. The J gene is TRBJ1-2, the V gene TRBV20-1, with 7 bases that match TRBD1. Trimming at V came to 3 bases and at J to 4 bases, leaving 14 bases not matched to a gene. There are 16 residues in the CDR3. Germline CDR1 reads DFQATT; CDR2 reads SNEGSKA (reference sequence). CDR3 bases: TGCAGTGCTAGGACAGGGAGCTGGTGGGTGGGCTATGGCTACACCTTC. Translated, it gives CSARTGSWWVGYGYTF.

This clonotype was seen ten or more times. The chain combines TRBV2 with TRBJ1-2; the match to TRBD1 covers 9 bases. V gave up 4 bases and J gave up 5 bases; unmatched junction bases: 5. The CDR3 contains 14 residues. Germline assignment: CDR1 SNHLY and CDR2 FYNNEI. CDR3 amino acids: CASSGPGQGYGYTF. As DNA, the CDR3 is TGTGCCAGCAGTGGACCGGGACAGGGTTATGGCTACACCTTC. Full variable domain (outside the CDR3, taken from reference TRBV2 and TRBJ1-2): EPEVTQTPSHQVTQMGQEVILRCVPISNHLYFYWYRQILGQKVEFLVSFYNNEISEKSEIFDDQFSVERPDGSNFTLKIRSTKLEDSAMYFCASSGPGQGYGYTFGSGTRLTVV.

The chain is built from TRBV7-9 and TRBJ2-7; 8 nucleotides line up with TRBD1. This CDR3 has 17 amino acids. Losses at the gene ends were 1 base for V and 7 bases for J; bases not matched to a gene: 15. Germline lookup yields CDR1 SEHNR and CDR2 FQNEAQ (reference sequence). CDR3 coding DNA: TGTGCCAGCAGCTTAGACGGAGGGACAGGACCTAGAGGAGAGCAGTACTTC. Translation gives CASSLDGGTGPRGEQYF.

In this sample, this clonotype turned up many times. The chain recombines TRBV6-6 with TRBJ1-3, with D maybe TRBD1 (6 bases). The V and J ends lost 10 bases and 4 bases respectively, with 11 bases between them. The germline CDR1 and CDR2 sequences are MNHNY and SVGAGI (reference sequence). The CDR3 totals 12 residues. The CDR3 loop reads CATQGQGNTIYF. CDR3 nucleotides: TGTGCCACCCAGGGGCAAGGAAACACCATATATTTT.

This clonotype was recorded a few times. This sequence joins TRBV5-1 and TRBJ1-4; no clear D. V shed 1 base and J shed 1 base, with 2 bases lying between them. Looked up from germline, CDR1 is SGHRS and CDR2 is YFSETQ. The CDR3 totals 13 residues. CDR3: CASSLRTNEKLFF. CDR3 DNA: TGCGCCAGCAGCTTGCGAACTAATGAAAAACTGTTTTTT.

This clonotype occurred many times. The chain carries TRBV6-5 and TRBJ2-7, with 11 bases that match TRBD2. The CDR3 spans 15 residues. CDR1 MNHEY and CDR2 SVGAGI come from the germline V gene. V lost 6 bases and J lost 0; bases outside the gene matches: 4. CDR3 amino acids: CASRGLAESSYEQYF. For the CDR3, the DNA is TGTGCCAGCAGGGGACTAGCGGAAAGCTCCTACGAGCAGTACTTC.

This clonotype appeared many times. The chain carries TRBV7-2 and TRBJ2-5; 8 nucleotides agree with TRBD1. After removal of 6 bases from V and 2 bases from J, the junction contained 5 bases not matched to a gene. CDR1 SGHTA and CDR2 FQGNSA come from the germline V gene. The CDR3 has 14 residues. CDR3 in DNA: TGTGCCAGCAGAATAAGACAGGGGCAAGAGACCCAGTACTTC. Amino acid sequence: CASRIRQGQETQYF.

This clonotype came up many times. The CDR3 nucleotides read TGCAGTGCTAGAGGGGCACCGACAGGGCCACAAGGGTATGGCTACACCTTC. Translated: CSARGAPTGPQGYGYTF. This chain uses TRBV20-1 with TRBJ1-2, with 7 bases matching TRBD1. The CDR3 spans 17 residues. The ends lost 1 base at V and 5 bases at J; junction bases unmatched: 16. CDR1 and CDR2 from the germline V gene are DFQATT and SNEGSKA (reference sequence).